Reported below is one T cell receptor beta chain. The data were taken from a study of blood T cell repertoires in COVID-19. Across the whole study: Researchers got acute and convalescent COVID-19 samples from the United States, Italy and Spain. PBMCs, B-cell-depleted T cells, or T cells were the source of the cDNA or gDNA that made up the material.

Original handling: Using reference gene primer amplification, nucleated cell counts were estimated. Measured with immunoSEQ multiplex PCR; TCRdb has only the in-frame clones, and not every one. V and J calls and clone size are copied from that table; D and trimming were computed from the DNA. The sample lists 40,000 or so clones, approximately 84% seen once, with around 15% in the top ten. V gave up 6 bases and J gave up 12 bases; unmatched junction bases: 16. From germline, CDR1 is LNHDA and CDR2 SQIVND (reference sequence). The CDR3 runs 16 residues. The V call is TRBV19, the J call TRBJ2-7; 14 bases map to TRBD2. The source material was peripheral blood. This clonotype was obtained from a human donor in a cohort sampled during active COVID-19. The CDR3 sequence: CASSGTSGGRPAGRYF. DNA for the CDR3: TGTGCCAGTAGCGGGACTAGCGGGGGACGCCCGGCGGGGAGGTACTTC.